This T cell receptor (beta chain) was sequenced during a study of T cells after yellow fever vaccination. V shed 0 bases and J 5 bases; nucleotides not matched to a gene: 10. Germline CDR1 reads LNHNV; CDR2 reads YYDKDF (reference sequence). The CDR3 sequence is 19 residues long. TCRdb re-called the 5' RACE reads through MiXCR, storing one row per CDR3 protein. The table lists about 430,000 distinct CDR3 sequences, about 17% of them singletons. The material was PBMCs, obtained before the yellow fever booster vaccination. This chain joins TRBV15 and TRBJ2-4; the match to TRBD2 covers 13 bases. This receptor was identified in a man between 18 and 35 years old who received the YFV17D yellow fever vaccine. The CDR3 nucleotides read TGTGCCACCAGCAGAGAACTAGCGGGGGGGCAATCCCCCCAAAACATTCAGTACTTC. Its translation: CATSRELAGGQSPQNIQYF.